This T cell receptor (beta chain) is from a study of type 1 regulatory T cells. Study information: T-allo10 is an in vitro-generated, Tr1-enriched CD4 T cell product specific for alloantigen.

This clonotype was found a few times. Its specificity is not known. TCRdb ran MiXCR on the reads and lists one entry per CDR3 protein. In the table there are about 62,000 distinct CDR3 sequences, less than 65% of which are singletons. The CDR3 has 18 residues. Germline V gives CDR1 MGHRA, CDR2 YSYEKL. Germline trimming cut 4 bases from V and 8 bases from J; bases unmatched to any gene: 11. The chain combines TRBV4-1 with TRBJ2-1; 16 bases line up with TRBD2. The receptor comes from a human donor in good health. Input material: cultured non-Tr1 T cells, either the whole culture or a sorted T cell fraction (not recorded which). CDR3 nucleotides: TGCGCCAGCAGCCCCGGGACTAGCGGGAGGGGAGGTCTTTATGAGCAGTTCTTC. This gives the protein CASSPGTSGRGGLYEQFF.